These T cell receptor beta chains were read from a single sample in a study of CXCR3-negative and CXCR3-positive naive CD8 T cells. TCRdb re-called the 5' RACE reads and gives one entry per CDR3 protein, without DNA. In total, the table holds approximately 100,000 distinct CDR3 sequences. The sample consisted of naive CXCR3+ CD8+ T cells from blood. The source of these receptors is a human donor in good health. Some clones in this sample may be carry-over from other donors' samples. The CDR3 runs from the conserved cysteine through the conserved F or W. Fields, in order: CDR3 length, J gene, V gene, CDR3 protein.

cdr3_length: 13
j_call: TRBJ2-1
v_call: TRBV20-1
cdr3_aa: CSASGGTHYEQFF

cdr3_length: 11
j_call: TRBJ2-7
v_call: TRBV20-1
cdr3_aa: CSAREGYEQYF

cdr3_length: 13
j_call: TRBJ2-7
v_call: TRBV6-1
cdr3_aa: CASRDGTSYEQYF

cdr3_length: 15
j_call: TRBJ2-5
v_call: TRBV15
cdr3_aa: CATSRVRLGQETQYF

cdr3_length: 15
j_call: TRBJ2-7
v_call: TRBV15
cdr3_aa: CATSGYPGTGVEQYF

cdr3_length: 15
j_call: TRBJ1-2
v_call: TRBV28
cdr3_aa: CASSFSPGGGAGYTF

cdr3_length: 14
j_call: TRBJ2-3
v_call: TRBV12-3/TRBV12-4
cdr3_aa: CASTPADGTDTQYF

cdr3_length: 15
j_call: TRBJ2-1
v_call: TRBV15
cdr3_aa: CATSGRTRNLGEQFF

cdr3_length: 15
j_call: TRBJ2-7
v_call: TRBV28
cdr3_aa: CASSSLLAGDPEQYF

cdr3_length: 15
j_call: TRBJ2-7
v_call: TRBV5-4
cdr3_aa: CASSLYEGISYEQYF

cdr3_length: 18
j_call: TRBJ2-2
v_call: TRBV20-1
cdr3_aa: CSARVIRGAGGKTGELFF

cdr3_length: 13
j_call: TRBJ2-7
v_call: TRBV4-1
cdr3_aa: CASSPISSYEQYF

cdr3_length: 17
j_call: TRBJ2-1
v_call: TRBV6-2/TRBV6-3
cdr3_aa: CASSQLPDRPVYNEQFF

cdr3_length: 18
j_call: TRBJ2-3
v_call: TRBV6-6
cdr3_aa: CASSYSMSSTLSGDTQYF

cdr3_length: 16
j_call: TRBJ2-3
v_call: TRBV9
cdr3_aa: CASSVATTVAKDTQYF

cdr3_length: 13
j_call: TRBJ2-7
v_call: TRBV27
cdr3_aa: CASSPVLTYEQYF

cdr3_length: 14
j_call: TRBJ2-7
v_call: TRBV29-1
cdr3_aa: CSVEVRDRDYEQYF

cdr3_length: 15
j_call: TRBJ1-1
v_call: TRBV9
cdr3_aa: CASSPTDRGSTEAFF

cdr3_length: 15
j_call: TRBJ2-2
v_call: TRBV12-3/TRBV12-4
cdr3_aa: CASSFAGVNTGELFF